The 6 T cell receptor beta chains reported below all come from one sample, sequenced in a study of early T cells in non-severe SARS-CoV-2 infection. One entry per CDR3 protein results from TCRdb running MiXCR on the 5' RACE reads. The table shows about 110,000 distinct CDR3 sequences, with roughly 11% occurring only once. Specimen: whole blood. The receptor source for this set is an adult who was a healthcare worker with PCR-confirmed SARS-CoV-2 infection or an uninfected control (not recorded which).

This clonotype was recorded many times. The chain employs TRBV11-2 and TRBJ2-1; 11 nucleotides line up with TRBD2. The CDR3 totals 15 residues. The V segment lost 5 bases and the J segment 8 bases; nucleotides outside the gene matches: 8. CDR1 SGHAT and CDR2 FQNNGV come from the germline V gene. The CDR3 loop is CASSPPLAGVDEQFF. Written as DNA, the CDR3 is TGTGCCAGCAGCCCCCCACTAGCGGGAGTGGATGAGCAGTTCTTC. Full variable domain (rest looked up from reference TRBV11-2 and TRBJ2-1): EAGVAQSPRYKIIEKRQSVAFWCNPISGHATLYWYQQILGQGPKLLIQFQNNGVVDDSQLPKDRFSAERLKGVDSTLKIQPAKLEDSAVYLCASSPPLAGVDEQFFGPGTRLTVL.

This clonotype was recorded many times. The rearrangement joins TRBV29-1 to TRBJ2-7, with D perhaps TRBD2 (6 bases). V was pared by 4 bases and J by 4 bases, with 8 bases between. CDR1 is SQVTM, CDR2 ANQGSEA, per germline. This CDR3 spans 11 amino acids. The CDR3 nucleotides read TGCAGCGTTGCTAGCGCATACGAGCAGTACTTC. Protein product: CSVASAYEQYF.

Only a few counts were recorded for this clonotype. This rearrangement joins TRBV3-1 to TRBJ1-6, with D unclear. In germline, CDR1 is LGHDT, CDR2 YNNKEL (reference sequence). The CDR3 is 16 residues long. The V end was cut by 2 bases, the J end by 7 bases, with 15 bases between. The CDR3 is CASSQQGLRNNSPLHF. The DNA of the CDR3 is TGTGCCAGCAGCCAACAAGGTCTACGCAACAATTCACCCCTCCACTTT.

This clonotype was recorded a few times. V usage is TRBV10-3 and J usage is TRBJ2-3; D gene uncertain. CDR1 is ENHRY, CDR2 SYGVKD, per germline. This CDR3 contains 13 residues. V shed 8 bases and J shed 2 bases, with 11 bases lying between them. DNA of the CDR3: TGTGCCATCGCGGAAAAACTCACAGATACGCAGTATTTT. It yields the protein CAIAEKLTDTQYF.

This clonotype was found a few times. This chain uses TRBV21-1 with TRBJ1-1. TRBV21-1 is labeled a pseudogene. The CDR3 is made up of 13 amino acids. The CDR3 nucleotides read TGTGCCAGCAGCAAAGCCACCAGTCCAGAAGCTTTCTTT. Translating it yields CASSKATSPEAFF.

The table lists this clonotype with many counts. This chain links TRBV12-3 or TRBV12-4 with TRBJ1-1; D may be TRBD1 (5 bases). Trimming removed 6 bases at V and 3 bases at J, with 14 bases between. This CDR3 is built from 14 residues. The CDR3 loop is CASRRGTEHTEAFF. DNA for the CDR3: TGTGCCAGCAGACGAGGGACGGAACACACTGAAGCTTTCTTT.